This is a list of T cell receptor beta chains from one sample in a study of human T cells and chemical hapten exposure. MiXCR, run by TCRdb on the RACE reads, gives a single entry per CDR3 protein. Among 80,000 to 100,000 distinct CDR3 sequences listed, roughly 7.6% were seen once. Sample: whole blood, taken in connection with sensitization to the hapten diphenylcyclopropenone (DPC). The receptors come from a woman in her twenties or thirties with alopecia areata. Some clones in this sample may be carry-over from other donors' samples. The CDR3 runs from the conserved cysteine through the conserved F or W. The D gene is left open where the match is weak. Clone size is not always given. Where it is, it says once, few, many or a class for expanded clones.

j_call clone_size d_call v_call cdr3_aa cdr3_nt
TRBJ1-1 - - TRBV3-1 CASSPQATQRTAFF TGTGCCAGCAGCCCTCAAGCAACTCAGAGGACAGCTTTCTTT
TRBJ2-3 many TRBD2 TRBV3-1 CASSQDSFGFLAGVTDTQYF TGTGCCAGCAGCCAAGATTCTTTCGGGTTTCTAGCGGGGGTGACAGATACGCAGTATTTT
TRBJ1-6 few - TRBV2 CASSDVPSPLHF TGTGCCAGCAGTGATGTCCCTTCACCCCTCCACTTT
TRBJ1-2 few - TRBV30 CAWSVQLGSYGYTF TGTGCCTGGAGTGTACAGCTGGGATCGTATGGCTACACCTTC
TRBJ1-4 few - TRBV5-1 CASSQVPRWEKLFF TGCGCCAGCAGCCAGGTCCCCCGGTGGGAAAAACTGTTTTTT
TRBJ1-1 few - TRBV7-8 CASSLEEMNTEAFF TGTGCCAGCAGCTTAGAAGAAATGAACACTGAAGCTTTCTTT
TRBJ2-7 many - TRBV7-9 CASSLMTSYEQYF TGTGCCAGCAGCTTAATGACTTCCTACGAGCAGTACTTC
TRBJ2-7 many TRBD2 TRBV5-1 CASSFFQGGSEQYF TGCGCCAGCAGCTTCTTCCAGGGAGGGTCCGAGCAGTACTTC
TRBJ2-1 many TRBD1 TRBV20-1 CSAGTGVPNEQFF TGCAGTGCCGGGACAGGGGTCCCAAATGAGCAGTTCTTC
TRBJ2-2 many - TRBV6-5 CASSYWITGELFF TGTGCCAGCAGTTACTGGATCACCGGGGAGCTGTTTTTT
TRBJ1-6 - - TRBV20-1 CSATKGGGGSPLHF TGCAGTGCTACCAAGGGGGGCGGTGGTTCACCCCTCCACTTT
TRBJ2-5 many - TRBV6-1 CASSDLPGNWETQYF TGTGCCAGCAGTGATCTCCCGGGGAATTGGGAGACCCAGTACTTC
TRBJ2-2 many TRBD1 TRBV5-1 CASSADRANTGELFF TGCGCCAGCAGCGCCGACAGGGCGAACACCGGGGAGCTGTTTTTT
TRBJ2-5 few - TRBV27 CASSLSFQETQYF TGTGCCAGCAGTTTATCGTTCCAAGAGACCCAGTACTTC
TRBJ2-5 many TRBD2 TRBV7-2 CASSLGRGGRETQYF TGTGCCAGCAGCTTAGGCCGGGGGGGCCGGGAGACCCAGTACTTC
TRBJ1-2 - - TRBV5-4 CASSLRGQRIYGYTF TGTGCCAGCAGCTTGAGAGGGCAGAGGATCTATGGCTACACCTTC
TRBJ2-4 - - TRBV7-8 CASSPLLKRENIQYF TGTGCCAGCAGCCCCCTACTAAAGCGGGAAAACATTCAGTACTTC
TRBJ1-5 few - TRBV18 CASSRAREANQPQHF TGTGCCAGCTCACGGGCTAGGGAAGCAAATCAGCCCCAGCATTTT
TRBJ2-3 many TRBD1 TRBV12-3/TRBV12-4 CASSADRGSADTQYF TGTGCCAGCAGTGCTGACAGGGGGAGCGCAGATACGCAGTATTTT
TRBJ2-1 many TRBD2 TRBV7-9 CASSLGGGAAREQFF TGTGCCAGCAGCTTGGGCGGGGGGGCGGCAAGAGAGCAGTTCTTC
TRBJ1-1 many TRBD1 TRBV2 CASSREGARDTEAFF TGTGCCAGCAGTAGGGAGGGGGCGAGGGACACTGAAGCTTTCTTT
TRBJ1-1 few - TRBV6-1 CASSERVNTEAFF TGTGCCAGCAGTGAAAGGGTGAACACTGAAGCTTTCTTT
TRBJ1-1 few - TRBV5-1 CASSLEGRQNTEAFF TGCGCCAGCAGCTTGGAGGGACGGCAGAACACTGAAGCTTTCTTT
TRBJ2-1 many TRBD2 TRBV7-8 CASSLSGGDEQFF TGTGCCAGCAGCTTATCGGGAGGAGATGAGCAGTTCTTC
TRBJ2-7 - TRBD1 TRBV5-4 CASSLDRGTYEQYF TGTGCCAGCAGCTTGGACAGGGGGACCTACGAGCAGTACTTC
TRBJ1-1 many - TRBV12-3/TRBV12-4 CASGPGIRGIMETFF TGTGCCAGCGGACCAGGAATCCGGGGAATCATGGAAACTTTCTTT
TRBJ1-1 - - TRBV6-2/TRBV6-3 CASRNLNTEAFF TGTGCCAGCAGAAACCTGAACACTGAAGCTTTCTTT